This TCR beta chain was found in a study of T cell responses to AZD1222 COVID-19 vaccine. Study results and caveats: Repertoire sampling happened only post peak T cell response. In a largely white British group with more females than males, clonal diversity was possibly underestimated.

Assay: immunoSEQ multiplex PCR; the TCRdb copy retains only in-frame clones and omits some. The sample gives 80,000 to 90,000 clones, approximately 90% of which show up once; roughly 5% is in the top ten. Per germline, CDR1 SGHTA and CDR2 FQGTGA. CDR3 length: 13 amino acids. V was cut by 1 base and J by 10 bases, with 11 bases left in between. This clone has only a few counts. Its antigen remains unknown. The specimen was peripheral blood, collected on day 0 of MenACWY control vaccination. This chain uses TRBV7-3 with TRBJ2-1; tentatively, D is TRBD1 or TRBD2 (6 bases each). This TCR came from an adult in good health. The CDR3 loop is CASSLIPGGEQFF. Written as DNA, the CDR3 is TGTGCCAGCAGCTTAATTCCCGGGGGCGAGCAGTTCTTC.